These 23 T cell receptor beta chains were all obtained from the same sample, sequenced in a study of siplizumab effects on memory and regulatory T cells. Using immunoSEQ multiplex PCR, the repertoire was profiled, and TCRdb retains in-frame clones only, with some absent. The sample has fewer than 120,000 clones, around 90% seen once; the top ten hold 1% to 1.5%. The sequencing input was CD4+ T cells sorted from blood. These receptors were collected from a human donor in good health.

The rearrangement joins TRBV7-2 to TRBJ2-2; TRBD1 might be the D (5 bases). Looked up from germline, CDR1 is SGHTA and CDR2 is FQGNSA. Trimming stripped 0 bases from V and 6 bases from J, with 11 bases between. The length of the CDR3 is 15 residues. The CDR3 here is CASSLAGLGPGELFF. The CDR3, as DNA: TGTGCCAGCAGCTTAGCGGGGCTCGGTCCCGGGGAGCTGTTTTTT.

This chain joins TRBV6-5 and TRBJ1-3; possible D gene TRBD1, 6 bases. The CDR3 is 16 amino acids. V was cut by 0 bases and J by 2 bases, with 11 bases left in between. CDR1 is MNHEY and CDR2 is SVGAGI in the germline V gene. The CDR3 nucleotides read TGTGCCAGCAGTTACTCCGACAGGACTGCTGGAAACACCATATATTTT. This translates into CASSYSDRTAGNTIYF.

This clone was observed a few times. The chain is built from TRBV10-1 and TRBJ1-1, with D unresolved. The CDR3 spans 15 residues. CDR1 is WNHNN, CDR2 SYGVQD, per germline (reference sequence). V was pared by 6 bases and J by 3 bases, with 17 bases between. CDR3 bases: TGCGCCAGCAGGGAACTGTCCCGAAGGGACACTGAAGCTTTCTTT. Translated, it gives CASRELSRRDTEAFF.

The chain joins TRBV5-1 to TRBJ2-5; D is ambiguous. CDR1 and CDR2 from the germline V gene are SGHRS and YFSETQ. There are 13 residues in the CDR3. V lost 6 bases and J lost 0, with 9 bases in between. CDR3 sequence reads: CASNTQYQETQYF. The DNA for the CDR3 is TGCGCCAGCAACACACAGTACCAAGAGACCCAGTACTTC. Full variable domain (outside the CDR3, taken from reference TRBV5-1 and TRBJ2-5): KAGVTQTPRYLIKTRGQQVTLSCSPISGHRSVSWYQQTPGQGLQFLFEYFSETQRNKGNFPGRFSGRQFSNSRSEMNVSTLELGDSALYLCASNTQYQETQYFGPGTRLLVL.

The V gene is TRBV2, the J gene TRBJ1-4, with TRBD1 matching 8 bases. The CDR3 has 15 residues. The J segment lost 6 bases and the V segment lost 4 bases, leaving 7 bases of the junction unmatched. The germline CDR1 and CDR2 sequences are SNHLY and FYNNEI. CDR3 in DNA: TGTGCCAGCAGTGCCGCAGGGGGCTTCTATGAAAAACTGTTTTTT. Encoded protein: CASSAAGGFYEKLFF.

The rearrangement links TRBV5-6 to TRBJ2-1, with TRBD2 matching 9 bases. Losses at the gene ends were 6 bases for V and 3 bases for J; bases not matched to a gene: 10. The germline gives CDR1 SGHDT, CDR2 YYEEEE. This CDR3 spans 16 amino acids. CDR3 residues: CASTRVKTSGYNEQFF. CDR3 nucleotides: TGTGCCAGCACTCGCGTAAAGACTAGCGGCTACAATGAGCAGTTCTTC. Full variable domain (missing parts from reference TRBV5-6 and TRBJ2-1): DAGVTQSPTHLIKTRGQQVTLRCSPKSGHDTVSWYQQALGQGPQFIFQYYEEEERQRGNFPDRFSGHQFPNYSSELNVNALLLGDSALYLCASTRVKTSGYNEQFFGPGTRLTVL.

This rearrangement joins TRBV6-5 to TRBJ2-1, with a tentative D call TRBD1 (5 bases). This CDR3 is 13 amino acids long. V dropped 7 bases and J dropped 4 bases, with 11 bases sitting between them. Germline V gene data show CDR1 as MNHEY and CDR2 as SVGAGI. CDR3 loop: CASTDRSYNEQFF. The CDR3 bases are TGTGCCAGCACTGACAGATCTTACAATGAGCAGTTCTTC.

As to this clone: Its ends do not fully match the called genes, so a read error is possible. The rearrangement links TRBV5-6 to TRBJ2-7; D perhaps matches TRBD2 (6 bases). In germline, CDR1 is SGHDT, CDR2 YYEEEE. The CDR3 sequence is 11 residues long. The CDR3 reads CASTLGGEQYF. Written as DNA, the CDR3 is TGTGCCAGCACCTTGGGAGGCGAGCAGTACTTC.

The table lists this clone with a count of one. This rearrangement joins TRBV11-2 to TRBJ1-5; the D gene is possibly TRBD1 (5 bases). Deletions cut 1 base from V and 7 bases from J, with 14 bases between. The CDR3 contains 15 residues. Per the germline V gene, CDR1 is SGHAT and CDR2 is FQNNGV. CDR3 sequence: CASSLGGREGQPQHF. CDR3 in DNA: TGTGCCAGCAGCTTAGGTGGCAGGGAGGGCCAGCCCCAGCATTTT.

This sequence joins TRBV7-9 and TRBJ1-6; D is uncertain. The V and J ends lost 3 bases and 6 bases respectively, with 15 bases between them. The CDR3 consists of 16 residues. Germline V CDR1 and CDR2: SEHNR, FQNEAQ (reference sequence). The DNA of the CDR3 is TGTGCCAGCAGCTTGGGCAGATCAACTCTTAATTCACCCCTCCACTTT. Translating gives CASSLGRSTLNSPLHF. The whole variable domain, remainder taken from reference TRBV7-9 and TRBJ1-6, is DTGVSQNPRHKITKRGQNVTFRCDPISEHNRLYWYRQTLGQGPEFLTYFQNEAQLEKSRLLSDRFSAERPKGSFSTLEIQRTEQGDSAMYLCASSLGRSTLNSPLHFGNGTRLTVT.

The chain couples TRBV11-2 to TRBJ1-5; D is ambiguous. The CDR3 spans 14 residues. The germline V and J ends were trimmed by 5 bases and 2 bases, with 10 bases remaining between them. Germline values: CDR1 SGHAT, CDR2 FQNNGV. The CDR3 protein is CASSLGLGNQPQHF. As DNA, the CDR3 is TGTGCCAGCAGCCTGGGCCTGGGCAATCAGCCCCAGCATTTT.

The rearrangement links TRBV27 to TRBJ1-5; no clear D gene. V was pared by 3 bases and J by 2 bases, with 5 bases between. This CDR3 is 13 amino acids long. Per the germline V gene, CDR1 is MNHEY and CDR2 is SMNVEV (reference sequence). CDR3 coding DNA: TGTGCCAGCAGTTTGAATGGCAATCAGCCCCAGCATTTT. Residues: CASSLNGNQPQHF.

V and J are TRBV15 and TRBJ1-2, with 8 nucleotides matching TRBD1. Germline trimming cut 0 bases from V and 4 bases from J; bases unmatched to any gene: 10. This CDR3 has 17 amino acids. Looked up from germline, CDR1 is LNHNV and CDR2 is YYDKDF (reference sequence). The CDR3 DNA reads TGTGCCACCAGCAGAGATAGGCGGGACAGGAGCTCCTATGGCTACACCTTC. This translates into CATSRDRRDRSSYGYTF.

V is TRBV5-1 and J is TRBJ2-5; D possibly corresponds to TRBD2 (5 bases). Germline V gene sequence: CDR1 SGHRS, CDR2 YFSETQ. This CDR3 is built from 12 residues. The germline V and J ends were trimmed by 1 base and 4 bases, with 5 bases remaining between them. CDR3 DNA sequence: TGCGCCAGCAGCTTGAGCGGAGAGACCCAGTACTTC. Translation: CASSLSGETQYF.

The chain combines TRBV2 with TRBJ1-1, with a possible D match to TRBD1 (5 bases). V lost 7 bases and J lost 1, with 16 bases in between. Germline CDR1 SNHLY, CDR2 FYNNEI. The CDR3 consists of 15 residues. CDR3 nucleotides: TGTGCCAGCACCCCGCAAGGGGACGGGAACACTGAAGCTTTCTTT. It translates to CASTPQGDGNTEAFF.

The chain recombines TRBV5-6 with TRBJ1-2; 9 nucleotides align to TRBD1. The germline V gene has CDR1 SGHDT and CDR2 YYEEEE. The CDR3 length is 16 residues. Trimming removed 4 bases from V and 0 bases from J; junction bases left unmatched: 7. The CDR3 nucleotides are TGTGCCAGCAGCCCAGAACAGGGGGCCCCTAACTATGGCTACACCTTC. Its protein is CASSPEQGAPNYGYTF.

V usage is TRBV19 and J usage is TRBJ2-3; D is undetermined. Germline CDR1 reads LNHDA; CDR2 reads SQIVND (reference sequence). The length of the CDR3 is 12 residues. The V end was cut by 5 bases, the J end by 3 bases, with 6 bases between. The CDR3 DNA is TGTGCCAGTAGTCTCGCAACAGATACGCAGTATTTT. This codes for CASSLATDTQYF.

The CDR3 bases are TGCGCCAGCAGCACTCAGGGGGCTCCGCTTAAAGAGACCCAGTACTTC. Its protein is CASSTQGAPLKETQYF. The J gene is TRBJ2-5, the V gene TRBV5-1, with 8 positions matching TRBD1. V lost 4 bases and J lost 3; bases outside the gene matches: 11. The V gene's germline CDR1 is SGHRS and CDR2 YFSETQ. The CDR3 runs 16 residues.

The CDR3: CASGTPQGNYGYTF. The CDR3 DNA sequence: TGTGCCAGCGGGACCCCACAGGGGAACTATGGCTACACCTTC. The chain is built from TRBV6-5 and TRBJ1-2, with TRBD1 identical over 7 bases. This CDR3 spans 14 amino acids. J gave up 2 bases and V 8 bases, and 8 bases lay outside the gene matches. CDR1 and CDR2 (germline): MNHEY, SVGAGI.

The count of this clone is one. Other DNA sequences in the same sample also yield this CDR3. The V and J genes are TRBV9 and TRBJ1-2; D unresolved. The CDR3 covers 15 residues. The germline V and J ends were trimmed by 3 bases and 4 bases, with 16 bases remaining between them. Germline CDR1 SGDLS, CDR2 YYNGEE. The CDR3 protein is CASSEPEEGPYGYTF. As DNA, the CDR3 is TGTGCCAGCAGCGAGCCCGAGGAGGGCCCCTATGGCTACACCTTC. Full variable domain (remainder filled in from reference TRBV9 and TRBJ1-2): DSGVTQTPKHLITATGQRVTLRCSPRSGDLSVYWYQQSLDQGLQFLIQYYNGEERAKGNILERFSAQQFPDLHSELNLSSLELGDSALYFCASSEPEEGPYGYTFGSGTRLTVV.

CDR3 DNA sequence: TGTGCCTGCGTCTTAAGCGGGAGGGCTTTTGAGCAGTTCTTC. Translation gives CACVLSGRAFEQFF. The chain joins TRBV30 to TRBJ2-1; TRBD2 matches 10 bases. Per germline, CDR1 GTSNPN and CDR2 SVGIG (reference sequence). Losses at the gene ends were 6 bases for V and 9 bases for J; bases not matched to a gene: 11. The CDR3 sequence is 14 residues long. The complete variable domain, with remaining parts taken from reference TRBV30 and TRBJ2-1, reads SQTIHQWPATLVQPVGSPLSLECTVEGTSNPNLYWYRQAAGRGLQLLFYSVGIGQISSEVPQNLSASRPQDRQFILSSKKLLLSDSGFYLCACVLSGRAFEQFFGPGTRLTVL.

This clone was counted only a few times. This chain joins TRBV5-1 and TRBJ1-2; TRBD1 might be the D (5 bases). Per germline, CDR1 SGHRS and CDR2 YFSETQ. V dropped 6 bases and J dropped 4 bases, with 19 bases sitting between them. The CDR3 is made up of 15 amino acids. This chain's CDR3 is CASTRSFDSLYGYTF. CDR3 DNA sequence: TGCGCCAGCACTAGATCCTTCGACAGTCTCTATGGCTACACCTTC. Based on the CDR3 plus reference TRBV5-1 and TRBJ1-2, the full variable domain is KAGVTQTPRYLIKTRGQQVTLSCSPISGHRSVSWYQQTPGQGLQFLFEYFSETQRNKGNFPGRFSGRQFSNSRSEMNVSTLELGDSALYLCASTRSFDSLYGYTFGSGTRLTVV.

The CDR3 bases are TGTGCCTGGAGTAGAGAGACCCAGTACTTC. This gives the protein CAWSRETQYF. The chain recombines TRBV30 with TRBJ2-5, with D unresolved. Germline CDR1 and CDR2: GTSNPN and SVGIG (reference sequence). The CDR3 spans 10 residues. The V end was cut by 2 bases, the J end by 4 bases, with 2 bases between.